The 7 T cell receptor beta chains below come from one sample, sequenced in a study of OX40 agonist ivuxolimab in advanced cancers. Generated by immunoSEQ multiplex PCR, the TCRdb table keeps only in-frame clones and is missing some. The sample holds about 36,000 clones, 88% seen once. The sequenced sample was CD4+ or CD8+ T cells sorted from blood, obtained in a trial of the OX40 agonist ivuxolimab. The receptors originated from an adult with an advanced solid tumor such as melanoma, head and neck, liver or kidney cancer.

This chain connects TRBV6-1 to TRBJ2-1, with TRBD2 as a possible D gene (6 bases). Germline CDR1 reads MNHNS; CDR2 reads SASEGT. Trimming took 4 bases from V and 9 from J, leaving 25 bases between them. The CDR3 spans 17 residues. CDR3 region: CASSGKRVTGVRSEQFF. CDR3 sequence (DNA): TGTGCCAGCAGTGGGAAAAGGGTAACGGGAGTACGGAGTGAGCAGTTCTTC.

The V call is TRBV28, the J call TRBJ2-7, with 9 nucleotides matching TRBD1. CDR3 size: 20 residues. The V gene's germline CDR1 is MDHEN and CDR2 SYDVKM. The V gene end was trimmed by 10 bases and the J gene end by 2 bases; junction bases not matched to a gene: 27. CDR3 in amino acids: CATTNYPGQTGGGWTYEQYF. DNA for the CDR3: TGTGCCACCACTAACTACCCCGGCCAGACAGGGGGGGGGTGGACCTACGAGCAGTACTTC.

The genes are TRBV2 and TRBJ2-7; D might be TRBD1 (6 bases). This CDR3 spans 14 amino acids. V was clipped by 7 bases and J by 4 bases, with 17 bases between them. Germline V gene data show CDR1 as SNHLY and CDR2 as FYNNEI. This chain's CDR3 is CASNKQGTGYEQYF. CDR3 DNA sequence: TGTGCCAGCAACAAGCAGGGGACGGGATACGAGCAGTACTTC.

The chain is built from TRBV4-1 and TRBJ2-6; the D gene is possibly TRBD1 (6 bases). Germline assignment: CDR1 MGHRA and CDR2 YSYEKL. V was pared by 1 base and J by 0 bases, with 10 bases between. The CDR3 has 17 residues. CDR3 coding DNA: TGCGCCAGCAGCCAAGGACAGGTTTTCTCTGGGGCCAACGTCCTGACTTTC. It translates to CASSQGQVFSGANVLTF.

This clone has just a few counts. V is TRBV18 and J is TRBJ2-5; the match to TRBD1 covers 8 bases. The V segment lost 6 bases and the J segment 5 bases; nucleotides outside the gene matches: 5. This CDR3 comprises 13 residues. Germline CDR1 and CDR2: KGHSH and LQKENI. DNA for the CDR3: TGTGCCAGCTCGGCAGGGGGCGCGGAGACCCAGTACTTC. It translates to CASSAGGAETQYF.

This chain uses TRBV11-2 with TRBJ1-1; TRBD1 might be the D (5 bases). The CDR3 extends over 13 amino acids. Germline V gives CDR1 SGHAT, CDR2 FQNNGV. Trimming cost V 6 bases and J 2 bases, with 10 bases left between them. The CDR3 loop reads CASSKGINTEAFF. CDR3 nucleotides: TGTGCCAGCAGTAAGGGGATCAACACTGAAGCTTTCTTT.

The CDR3 sequence: CASTARGPSSYEQYF. The CDR3 coding sequence is TGTGCCAGCACCGCCCGGGGCCCCTCCTCCTACGAGCAGTACTTC. The chain links TRBV27 to TRBJ2-7, with D tentatively TRBD1 or TRBD2 (5 bases each). This CDR3 spans 15 amino acids. The germline gives CDR1 MNHEY, CDR2 SMNVEV (reference sequence). The V and J ends lost 7 bases and 0 bases respectively, with 16 bases between them.